These 25 T cell receptor beta chains originate from one sample sequenced in a study of OX40 agonist ivuxolimab in advanced cancers. Sequencing used immunoSEQ multiplex PCR; TCRdb keeps in-frame clones, though not all of them. Of tens of thousands of clones in the sample, around 88% were seen once. The source material was CD4+ or CD8+ T cells sorted from blood, sampled in a trial of the OX40 agonist ivuxolimab. The receptor source for this set is an adult with an advanced solid tumor such as melanoma, head and neck, liver or kidney cancer.

This clone was seen once. One end of the junction fails to match germline, which may point to a read error. The gene calls are TRBV7-7 and TRBJ2-5, with 7 bases that match TRBD1. Germline assignment: CDR1 SSHAT and CDR2 FNYEAQ (reference sequence). The CDR3 covers 14 residues. The CDR3 loop is CASSLTGAGETQYF. The CDR3 DNA is TGTGCTAGCAGCTTAACAGGGGCCGGGGAGACCCAGTACTTC.

CDR3 sequence: CASSPQNSYNEQFF. CDR3 nucleotide sequence: TGTGCCAGCTCACCACAAAACAGCTACAATGAGCAGTTCTTC. The chain links TRBV18 to TRBJ2-1, with no clear D. Germline CDR1 and CDR2: KGHSH and LQKENI. The CDR3 sequence is 14 residues long. V dropped 1 base and J dropped 3 bases, with 7 bases sitting between them.

The chain is built from TRBV5-5 and TRBJ1-2, with TRBD1 matching 8 bases. Germline V gene sequence: CDR1 SGHKS, CDR2 YYEKEE (reference sequence). J gave up 4 bases and V 0 bases, and 14 bases lay outside the gene matches. The CDR3 extends over 18 amino acids. In DNA form, the CDR3 reads TGTGCCAGCAGCTTGGCCGCGGGGGGGACAGGCTTTCGCTATGGCTACACCTTC. It is translated as CASSLAAGGTGFRYGYTF.

V usage is TRBV19 and J usage is TRBJ2-7; 8 nucleotides align to TRBD2. V lost 4 bases, J lost 1 base, and 9 bases stayed unmatched. CDR3 length: 16 residues. The germline CDR1 and CDR2 sequences are LNHDA and SQIVND (reference sequence). The CDR3 spells CASSTPSSGGSYEQYF. The CDR3 nucleotides are TGTGCCAGTAGTACCCCTAGCAGCGGGGGATCCTACGAGCAGTACTTC.

The chain carries TRBV11-2 and TRBJ2-7, with 10 bases matching TRBD2. Germline CDR1 SGHAT, CDR2 FQNNGV. Unmatched junction bases numbered 11, after V lost 0 bases and J lost 6 bases. This CDR3 contains 17 residues. This chain's CDR3 is CASSLDRILAGNAEQYF. CDR3 sequence (DNA): TGTGCCAGCAGCTTAGATCGAATACTAGCGGGAAACGCCGAGCAGTACTTC.

The J gene is TRBJ2-7, the V gene TRBV7-9; D is possibly TRBD2 (6 bases). Per the germline V gene, CDR1 is SEHNR and CDR2 is FQNEAQ (reference sequence). The length of the CDR3 is 14 residues. V lost 1 base and J 2 bases, leaving 9 bases between the germline ends. CDR3 DNA: TGTGCCAGCAGCTTAGGGACTACAACCTACGAGCAGTACTTC. Residues: CASSLGTTTYEQYF.

The chain uses TRBV7-6 and TRBJ2-2, with TRBD1 identical over 7 bases. Trimming at V came to 2 bases and at J to 7 bases, leaving 7 bases not matched to a gene. CDR3 length equals 15 residues. Germline V CDR1 and CDR2: SGHVS, FNYEAQ. Here the CDR3 DNA reads TGTGCCAGCAGCTTACTACAGGGGAAGGGCGGGGAGCTGTTTTTT. It yields the protein CASSLLQGKGGELFF.

The gene calls are TRBV18 and TRBJ2-7, with D perhaps TRBD2 (6 bases). Between the trimmed V and J ends, which lost 6 bases and 5 bases, there was a span of 8 bases. CDR3 length: 11 residues. The germline V gene has CDR1 KGHSH and CDR2 LQKENI. The CDR3 here is CASSREDEQYF. In DNA, the CDR3 is TGTGCCAGCTCTAGGGAGGACGAGCAGTACTTC.

The chain is built from TRBV21-1 and TRBJ1-4; whether TRBD1, the table's D call, matches the DNA was not checked. TRBV21-1 is shown as a pseudogene. The CDR3 extends over 16 amino acids. The CDR3, as DNA: TGTGCCAGCAGCAAACGCAGGGGGCGAACTAATGAAAAACTGTTTTTT. Translation gives CASSKRRGRTNEKLFF.

The rearrangement uses TRBV28 and TRBJ1-2; TRBD1 aligns across 8 bases. The junction had 3 bases not matched to a gene; V was cut back by 1 base and J by 2 bases. The CDR3 runs to 15 residues. CDR1 and CDR2 (germline): MDHEN, SYDVKM. The CDR3 bases are TGTGCCAGCAGTTTATATACAGGGGGGAACTATGGCTACACCTTC. As protein: CASSLYTGGNYGYTF.

This clone has a single count. This rearrangement joins TRBV27 to TRBJ1-1, with D maybe TRBD1 (6 bases). The V end was cut by 6 bases, the J end by 0 bases, with 32 bases between. Germline CDR1 reads MNHEY; CDR2 reads SMNVEV (reference sequence). This CDR3 has 21 amino acids. The CDR3 sequence: CASRIFGAGVVGTILNTEAFF. As DNA, the CDR3 is TGTGCCAGCAGAATTTTCGGGGCAGGGGTTGTGGGAACGATATTGAACACTGAAGCTTTCTTT.

CDR3 amino acids: CASSKTRTDTQYF. The CDR3 nucleotides are TGTGCCAGCAGTAAGACCCGCACAGATACGCAGTATTTT. This chain joins TRBV6-1 and TRBJ2-3; D is unclear. With 5 bases removed from V and 1 base from J, the gap between germline ends came to 7 bases. This CDR3 has 13 amino acids. Germline values: CDR1 MNHNS, CDR2 SASEGT.

The rearrangement joins TRBV7-2 to TRBJ2-4; 7 positions match TRBD2. CDR1 and CDR2 from the germline V gene are SGHTA and FQGNSA. The CDR3 sequence is 13 residues long. V was pared by 5 bases and J by 8 bases, with 6 bases of the junction left unmatched. The DNA for the CDR3 is TGTGCCAGCAGCCAACGGGAGGAGGACATTCAGTACTTC. This sequence encodes CASSQREEDIQYF. The whole variable domain, remainder taken from reference TRBV7-2 and TRBJ2-4, is GAGVSQSPSNKVTEKGKDVELRCDPISGHTALYWYRQSLGQGLEFLIYFQGNSAPDKSGLPSDRFSAERTGGSVSTLTIQRTQQEDSAVYLCASSQREEDIQYFGAGTRLSVL.

The CDR3 is CASSVLAGGPTDTQYF. The CDR3 DNA reads as TGCGCCAGCAGCGTATTAGCGGGAGGGCCCACAGATACGCAGTATTTT. This chain uses TRBV5-1 with TRBJ2-3, with TRBD2 matching over 11 bases. Unmatched junction bases numbered 6, after V lost 4 bases and J lost 2 bases. From germline, CDR1 is SGHRS and CDR2 YFSETQ. The CDR3 spans 16 residues. Full variable domain (missing parts from reference TRBV5-1 and TRBJ2-3): KAGVTQTPRYLIKTRGQQVTLSCSPISGHRSVSWYQQTPGQGLQFLFEYFSETQRNKGNFPGRFSGRQFSNSRSEMNVSTLELGDSALYLCASSVLAGGPTDTQYFGPGTRLTVL.

The V call is TRBV28, the J call TRBJ1-2; D perhaps matches TRBD1 (6 bases). The CDR3 is 13 amino acids. The germline gives CDR1 MDHEN, CDR2 SYDVKM. V lost 2 bases and J 7 bases, leaving 11 bases between the germline ends. CDR3 coding DNA: TGTGCCAGCAGTTTAGGGGGCCCCCGTGGCTACACCTTC. This sequence encodes CASSLGGPRGYTF.

The rearrangement uses TRBV5-1 and TRBJ2-2; TRBD1 aligns across 10 bases. Germline V lookup: CDR1 SGHRS, CDR2 YFSETQ. The V segment lost 3 bases and the J segment 1 base; nucleotides outside the gene matches: 3. The CDR3 consists of 16 residues. The CDR3 loop is CASSSDRGQNTGELFF. CDR3 coding DNA: TGCGCCAGCAGCTCAGACAGGGGGCAGAACACCGGGGAGCTGTTTTTT.

V usage is TRBV28 and J usage is TRBJ2-1, with 16 bases matching TRBD2. The CDR3 spans 20 residues. The germline gives CDR1 MDHEN, CDR2 SYDVKM. The V gene end was trimmed by 5 bases and the J gene end by 2 bases; junction bases not matched to a gene: 12. The CDR3 DNA sequence: TGTGCCAGCAGTCCCCCAGCCCCGGGACTAGCGGGAGGGACCTACAATGAGCAGTTCTTC. Its translation is CASSPPAPGLAGGTYNEQFF.

This clone was seen only a few times. The rearrangement joins TRBV19 to TRBJ2-3; TRBD1 agrees at 9 bases. Trimming removed 8 bases from V and 3 bases from J; junction bases left unmatched: 6. CDR1 is LNHDA, CDR2 SQIVND, per germline (reference sequence). The CDR3 extends over 14 amino acids. CDR3 protein: CASSGTGRTDTQYF. The CDR3 DNA sequence: TGTGCCAGTTCCGGGACAGGGAGGACAGATACGCAGTATTTT.

This chain uses TRBV10-3 with TRBJ2-1; D not certain. The CDR3 runs 12 residues. Germline V gives CDR1 ENHRY, CDR2 SYGVKD. Between the trimmed V and J ends, which lost 0 bases and 9 bases, there was a span of 6 bases. CDR3 sequence reads: CAISESGGEQFF. The CDR3 region has the DNA TGTGCCATCAGTGAGTCGGGTGGTGAGCAGTTCTTC.

This sequence joins TRBV2 and TRBJ2-7; TRBD1 agrees at 11 bases. The J segment lost 9 bases and the V segment lost 6 bases, leaving 7 bases of the junction unmatched. Per the germline V gene, CDR1 is SNHLY and CDR2 is FYNNEI. The CDR3 length is 13 residues. The CDR3 sequence: CASSGTGGSGQYF. The CDR3 DNA sequence: TGTGCCAGCAGCGGGACAGGGGGATCGGGGCAGTACTTC.

The chain carries TRBV21-1 and TRBJ2-7; the DNA was not compared with TRBD2, the D call given in the table. TRBV21-1 is assigned pseudogene status. The CDR3 contains 17 residues. The chain's CDR3 is CASSKEALRPVRYEQYF. The CDR3 DNA sequence: TGTGCCAGCAGCAAAGAAGCTCTCCGCCCTGTGCGCTACGAGCAGTACTTC.

This chain links TRBV6-5 with TRBJ2-5; 7 bases fit TRBD2. Germline V lookup: CDR1 MNHEY, CDR2 SVGAGI. V lost 5 bases to trimming and J lost 4 bases; unmatched junction nucleotides: 10. The CDR3 has 15 residues. The CDR3 sequence is CASSRVGRGSETQYF. The CDR3 nucleotides are TGTGCCAGCAGTCGGGTAGGGAGGGGTTCAGAGACCCAGTACTTC.

The genes are TRBV5-1 and TRBJ2-1, with 8 bases that match TRBD2. The CDR3 is 14 residues long. The V and J ends lost 4 bases and 7 bases, in that order; junction bases with no gene match: 7. Germline loops: CDR1 SGHRS, CDR2 YFSETQ. The CDR3 reads CASSMSGRENEQFF. CDR3 nucleotide sequence: TGCGCCAGCAGCATGTCCGGGAGGGAAAATGAGCAGTTCTTC. Complete variable domain (other parts from reference TRBV5-1 and TRBJ2-1): KAGVTQTPRYLIKTRGQQVTLSCSPISGHRSVSWYQQTPGQGLQFLFEYFSETQRNKGNFPGRFSGRQFSNSRSEMNVSTLELGDSALYLCASSMSGRENEQFFGPGTRLTVL.

The CDR3 spells CASSLRGGQAKNIQYF. The CDR3 DNA reads as TGTGCCAGCAGCCTCAGGGGGGGGCAAGCCAAAAACATTCAGTACTTC. V is TRBV2 and J is TRBJ2-4; D tentatively reads TRBD1 or TRBD2 (7 bases each). Germline assignment: CDR1 SNHLY and CDR2 FYNNEI. The CDR3 is 16 amino acids. Trimming pared 6 bases from V and 0 bases from J, leaving 15 bases between.

The DNA for the CDR3 is TGCGCCAGCAGCCGGGACAGGGACCTAATGAACACTGAAGCTTTCTTT. It translates to CASSRDRDLMNTEAFF. J is TRBJ1-1 and V is TRBV4-3, with 9 bases fitting TRBD1. The CDR3 extends over 16 amino acids. V lost 4 bases and J lost 0; bases outside the gene matches: 6. The germline CDR1 and CDR2 sequences are LGHNA and YSLEER.